This T cell receptor beta chain was sequenced for a study of post-analysis software for immune sequencing data. With respect to this clonotype: The antigen is not known.

Presence of unique molecular identifiers characterized the TCR beta cDNA libraries. Via MiXCR, TCRdb re-called the PCR reads, giving one row per CDR3 protein. The table includes a few hundred thousand distinct CDR3 sequences, under 40% detected once. Study findings and constraints: Compared against controls, patients with multiple sclerosis displayed significantly lower normalized Chao1 diversity.

This receptor was taken from a girl younger than 18 with multiple sclerosis. Sequencing was carried out using blood.

For the CDR3, the DNA is TGCGCCAGCAGCTTGGATGACAGATCGGGAGGCCACACCTTC. Protein sequence: CASSLDDRSGGHTF. The J gene is TRBJ1-2, the V gene TRBV5-1; D may be TRBD1 (5 bases). CDR1 is SGHRS, CDR2 YFSETQ, per germline. This CDR3 has 14 amino acids. The V and J ends lost 0 bases and 12 bases respectively, with 18 bases between them.